The 28 T cell receptor beta chains presented below share a single source sample, sequenced in a study of shared clonotypes between healthy human individuals. TCRdb keeps only in-frame clones here, not all; method: immunoSEQ multiplex PCR. The table has hundreds of thousands of clones, roughly 73% seen once; the top ten hold roughly 2%. The sample taken for sequencing was memory CD4+ T cells sorted from blood. Subset indicated: CD45RA-negative fraction. The receptors here all came from a woman under 40 in good health.

J is TRBJ1-6 and V is TRBV20-1; D is unresolved. Trimming cost V 7 bases and J 10 bases, with 11 bases left between them. The CDR3 length is 11 residues. Germline CDR1 is DFQATT and CDR2 is SNEGSKA (reference sequence). This chain's CDR3 is CSVRHDSPLHF. CDR3 nucleotide sequence: TGCAGTGTCCGGCACGACTCACCCCTCCACTTT.

The CDR3 loop reads CASSLGLGLGDTQYF. The CDR3 DNA reads as TGTGCCAGCAGCTTAGGTCTAGGCCTAGGAGATACGCAGTATTTT. The chain links TRBV11-3 to TRBJ2-3, with no clear D. V was clipped by 1 base and J by 5 bases, with 13 bases between them. The CDR3 sequence is 15 residues long. CDR1 SGHNT and CDR2 YENEEA come from the germline V gene. Full variable domain (outside the CDR3, taken from reference TRBV11-3 and TRBJ2-3): EAGVVQSPRYKIIEKKQPVAFWCNPISGHNTLYWYLQNLGQGPELLIRYENEEAVDDSQLPKDRFSAERLKGVDSTLKIQPAELGDSAVYLCASSLGLGLGDTQYFGPGTRLTVL.

V is TRBV18 and J is TRBJ2-3; D gene uncertain. Between the trimmed V and J ends, which lost 2 bases and 4 bases, there was a span of 10 bases. The germline CDR1 and CDR2 sequences are KGHSH and LQKENI. This CDR3 is built from 14 residues. The CDR3 loop reads CASSPSLEPDTQYF. CDR3 nucleotide sequence: TGTGCCAGCTCACCATCGCTCGAACCAGATACGCAGTATTTT. Looking up the rest from reference TRBV18 and TRBJ2-3 gives the full variable domain: NAGVMQNPRHLVRRRGQEARLRCSPMKGHSHVYWYRQLPEEGLKFMVYLQKENIIDESGMPKERFSAEFPKEGPSILRIQQVVRGDSAAYFCASSPSLEPDTQYFGPGTRLTVL.

The CDR3 DNA reads as TGTGCCAGCAGCTTAAAGGACTTCCACAATGAGCAGTTCTTC. Its translation: CASSLKDFHNEQFF. V and J are TRBV7-9 and TRBJ2-1, with a possible D match to TRBD2 (5 bases). Germline V gives CDR1 SEHNR, CDR2 FQNEAQ (reference sequence). This CDR3 contains 14 residues. Trimming shortened V by 2 bases and J by 5 bases, and 10 bases separated the two germline ends.

This clone was seen ten or more times. This sample also contains other DNA sequences that code for the same CDR3. The V gene is TRBV27, the J gene TRBJ1-4; D unresolved. Per germline, CDR1 MNHEY and CDR2 SMNVEV (reference sequence). Trimming removed 0 bases from V and 8 bases from J, with 13 bases in between. This CDR3 is built from 15 residues. This chain's CDR3 is CASSLSGRVREKLFF. In nucleotides, the CDR3 is TGTGCCAGCAGTTTATCGGGGAGGGTTCGGGAAAAACTGTTTTTT. The whole variable domain, filled in from reference TRBV27 and TRBJ1-4, reads EAQVTQNPRYLITVTGKKLTVTCSQNMNHEYMSWYRQDPGLGLRQIYYSMNVEVTDKGDVPEGYKVSRKEKRNFPLILESPSPNQTSLYFCASSLSGRVREKLFFGSGTQLSVL.

The chain combines TRBV28 with TRBJ1-3; no reliable D call. Looked up from germline, CDR1 is MDHEN and CDR2 is SYDVKM. There are 16 residues in the CDR3. V was trimmed by 10 bases and J by 0 bases, leaving 19 bases between them. CDR3: CATNPGEVSSGNTIYF. CDR3 in DNA: TGTGCCACCAACCCGGGTGAGGTCAGCTCTGGAAACACCATATATTTT. The variable domain in full, completed from reference TRBV28 and TRBJ1-3, reads DVKVTQSSRYLVKRTGEKVFLECVQDMDHENMFWYRQDPGLGLRLIYFSYDVKMKEKGDIPEGYSVSREKKERFSLILESASTNQTSMYLCATNPGEVSSGNTIYFGEGSWLTVV.

This clone has only a few counts. The J gene is TRBJ2-2, the V gene TRBV7-8, with 13 bases identical to TRBD2. The CDR3 loop spans 18 amino acids. Germline assignment: CDR1 SGHVS and CDR2 FQNEAQ. J lost 0 bases, V lost 5 bases, and 6 bases had no gene match. DNA of the CDR3: TGTGCCAGCAGCCCTTGGACTAGCGGGAGCTCGAACACCGGGGAGCTGTTTTTT. This gives the protein CASSPWTSGSSNTGELFF.

The chain employs TRBV13 and TRBJ2-7; tentatively, D is TRBD2 (6 bases). The CDR3 is 15 amino acids. The V gene's germline CDR1 is PRHDT and CDR2 FYEKMQ (reference sequence). V was pared by 3 bases and J by 0 bases, with 12 bases between. CDR3 sequence: CASSFLPGDSYEQYF. In nucleotides, the CDR3 is TGTGCCAGCAGCTTCTTACCGGGAGACTCCTACGAGCAGTACTTC. The whole variable domain, remainder taken from reference TRBV13 and TRBJ2-7, is AAGVIQSPRHLIKEKRETATLKCYPIPRHDTVYWYQQGPGQDPQFLISFYEKMQSDKGSIPDRFSAQQFSDYHSELNMSSLELGDSALYFCASSFLPGDSYEQYFGPGTRLTVT.

The V and J genes are TRBV7-7 and TRBJ2-1; D tentatively reads TRBD1 or TRBD2 (6 bases each). V lost 5 bases and J 3 bases, leaving 14 bases between the germline ends. CDR1 and CDR2 (germline): SSHAT, FNYEAQ (reference sequence). The CDR3 spans 15 residues. The chain's CDR3 is CASSARQEGYNEQFF. The CDR3 DNA sequence: TGTGCCAGCAGCGCCCGACAGGAGGGCTACAATGAGCAGTTCTTC.

This chain joins TRBV29-1 and TRBJ2-7; 8 bases match TRBD1. The CDR3 runs 11 residues. V lost 8 bases to trimming and J lost 6 bases; unmatched junction nucleotides: 6. Germline loops: CDR1 SQVTM, CDR2 ANQGSEA. The CDR3 DNA follows: TGCAGCACGGAGACAGGGGCCGAGCAGTACTTC. Amino acids: CSTETGAEQYF.

This chain uses TRBV27 with TRBJ2-3; a possible D gene is TRBD2 (6 bases). The CDR3 sequence is 16 residues long. Germline CDR1 MNHEY, CDR2 SMNVEV (reference sequence). V was trimmed by 6 bases and J by 2 bases, leaving 18 bases between them. CDR3 nucleotides: TGTGCCAGCAGCCCCACCTCCAGCGGGTTCACAGATACGCAGTATTTT. Protein product: CASSPTSSGFTDTQYF.

The chain carries TRBV2 and TRBJ1-4, with D hard to call. Deletions cut 8 bases from V and 0 bases from J, with 13 bases between. The CDR3 is 15 residues long. The germline CDR1 and CDR2 sequences are SNHLY and FYNNEI. CDR3 coding DNA: TGTGCCAGCCGCTCCGGGCTGTCAACTAATGAAAAACTGTTTTTT. Translated, it gives CASRSGLSTNEKLFF.

The chain uses TRBV29-1 and TRBJ2-1; weak D call: TRBD2 (5 bases). CDR3 length equals 13 residues. V was cut by 2 bases and J by 7 bases, with 12 bases left in between. Germline V lookup: CDR1 SQVTM, CDR2 ANQGSEA. CDR3 nucleotides: TGCAGCGTTGAACGATTGCCGGGGAATGAGCAGTTCTTC. Translation gives CSVERLPGNEQFF.

This chain joins TRBV27 and TRBJ2-7, with D possibly being TRBD1 or TRBD2 (5 bases each). V lost 6 bases and J lost 2, with 8 bases in between. This CDR3 has 12 residues. The germline gives CDR1 MNHEY, CDR2 SMNVEV (reference sequence). The CDR3, as DNA: TGTGCCAGCAGGGGGGTAACCTACGAGCAGTACTTC. This gives the protein CASRGVTYEQYF.

The chain couples TRBV9 to TRBJ2-1; D uncertain. The germline CDR1 and CDR2 sequences are SGDLS and YYNGEE. Trimming removed 0 bases at V and 8 bases at J, with 15 bases between. The CDR3 runs to 15 residues. The CDR3 here is CASSVGSAMGDEQFF. DNA of the CDR3: TGTGCCAGCAGCGTAGGAAGCGCCATGGGCGATGAGCAGTTCTTC.

With regard to this clone: This CDR3 is also generated by other DNA sequences in the sample. This chain uses TRBV9 with TRBJ2-1; 8 positions match TRBD2. Germline V lookup: CDR1 SGDLS, CDR2 YYNGEE. V lost 2 bases, J lost 0 bases, and 1 base stayed unmatched. This CDR3 comprises 15 residues. CDR3 nucleotides: TGTGCCAGCAGCGTCAGCGGGAGCTCCTACAATGAGCAGTTCTTC. Its translation is CASSVSGSSYNEQFF.

The chain couples TRBV2 to TRBJ2-4; 7 positions match TRBD1. V shed 4 bases, J shed 8 bases, and the junction held 11 bases outside the gene matches. The CDR3 has 15 residues. Looked up from germline, CDR1 is SNHLY and CDR2 is FYNNEI. The CDR3 region is CASSGQGAIRDIQYF. The DNA for the CDR3 is TGTGCCAGCAGTGGACAGGGTGCCATAAGGGACATTCAGTACTTC.

This chain connects TRBV2 to TRBJ2-7, with 7 bases identical to TRBD1. CDR1 and CDR2 from the germline V gene are SNHLY and FYNNEI. V shed 7 bases and J 0 bases; nucleotides not matched to a gene: 6. This CDR3 comprises 14 residues. The CDR3 protein is CASKRDSVSYEQYF. Written as DNA, the CDR3 is TGTGCCAGCAAAAGGGACAGTGTCTCCTACGAGCAGTACTTC.

This clone appeared a few times. The rearrangement joins TRBV7-9 to TRBJ1-4; 9 nucleotides line up with TRBD1. In germline, CDR1 is SEHNR, CDR2 FQNEAQ (reference sequence). The CDR3 runs 15 residues. The J segment lost 7 bases and the V segment lost 4 bases, leaving 7 bases of the junction unmatched. CDR3 bases: TGTGCCAGCAGCTCGTGGACAGGGGCGCGTGAAAAACTGTTTTTT. It translates to CASSSWTGAREKLFF.

The rearrangement links TRBV19 to TRBJ1-1, with a tentative D call TRBD1 (6 bases). The V and J ends lost 8 bases and 1 base respectively, with 17 bases between them. Germline values: CDR1 LNHDA, CDR2 SQIVND (reference sequence). The CDR3 totals 15 residues. The CDR3 bases are TGTGCCAGTGTCCGATGGAGGGGGAAGAACACTGAAGCTTTCTTT. This gives the protein CASVRWRGKNTEAFF. Full variable domain (outside the CDR3, taken from reference TRBV19 and TRBJ1-1): DGGITQSPKYLFRKEGQNVTLSCEQNLNHDAMYWYRQDPGQGLRLIYYSQIVNDFQKGDIAEGYSVSREKKESFPLTVTSAQKNPTAFYLCASVRWRGKNTEAFFGQGTRLTVV.

About this clone itself: Other DNA sequences within the sample encode an identical CDR3. The rearrangement joins TRBV29-1 to TRBJ2-5, with D maybe TRBD1 (6 bases). CDR3 length: 12 amino acids. V was pared by 6 bases and J by 3 bases, with 11 bases between. CDR1 is SQVTM and CDR2 is ANQGSEA in the germline V gene. CDR3 residues: CSVRGGEETQYF. The CDR3 nucleotides are TGCAGCGTCAGGGGTGGGGAAGAGACCCAGTACTTC.

The CDR3 nucleotides are TGTGCCAGCAGCTTAGTCGGGCAGGGGAGCTCCTACGAGCAGTACTTC. Its protein is CASSLVGQGSSYEQYF. The rearrangement uses TRBV7-2 and TRBJ2-7; tentatively, D is TRBD1 (6 bases). The germline V and J ends were trimmed by 1 base and 0 bases, with 13 bases remaining between them. The CDR3 is 16 amino acids. Per the germline V gene, CDR1 is SGHTA and CDR2 is FQGNSA.

The chain joins TRBV2 to TRBJ2-1; D may be TRBD2 (5 bases). Germline V gene sequence: CDR1 SNHLY, CDR2 FYNNEI. Trimming pared 5 bases from V and 0 bases from J, leaving 11 bases between. The length of the CDR3 is 15 residues. Here the CDR3 DNA reads TGTGCCAGCAGTTTAACTGGGAGCTCCTACAATGAGCAGTTCTTC. Translating it yields CASSLTGSSYNEQFF.

The rearrangement uses TRBV6-6 and TRBJ2-1; D is tentatively TRBD1 or TRBD2 (6 bases each). This CDR3 contains 13 residues. Deletions cut 0 bases from V and 12 bases from J, with 12 bases between. The germline CDR1 and CDR2 sequences are MNHNY and SVGAGI (reference sequence). The CDR3 sequence is CASSYSRGAPQFF. Written as DNA, the CDR3 is TGTGCCAGCAGTTACTCTAGGGGGGCACCGCAGTTCTTC.

The chain links TRBV6-5 to TRBJ2-2; 8 nucleotides agree with TRBD2. The ends lost 5 bases at V and 2 bases at J; junction bases unmatched: 4. The germline CDR1 and CDR2 sequences are MNHEY and SVGAGI. This CDR3 spans 15 amino acids. CDR3 amino acids: CASSTAGANTGELFF. The CDR3 nucleotides read TGTGCCAGCAGTACAGCGGGAGCCAACACCGGGGAGCTGTTTTTT.

For the CDR3, the DNA is TGTGCCAGTACCCCGGGGGGCGGGAGGTACTACAATGAGCAGTTCTTC. Amino acid sequence: CASTPGGGRYYNEQFF. The chain is built from TRBV19 and TRBJ2-1; 8 bases fit TRBD2. Germline loops: CDR1 LNHDA, CDR2 SQIVND (reference sequence). J gave up 3 bases and V 7 bases, and 11 bases lay outside the gene matches. The CDR3 loop spans 16 amino acids.

In the case of this clone: One end of the junction fails to match germline, which may point to a read error. The CDR3 spells CASSGGAPIF. The DNA for the CDR3 is TGCGCCAGCAGCGGAGGCGCACCGATTTTT. The rearrangement links TRBV5-1 to TRBJ1-1; unclear D gene. This CDR3 spans 10 amino acids. CDR1 and CDR2 (germline): SGHRS, YFSETQ.

This clone was picked up a small number of times. The chain joins TRBV29-1 to TRBJ2-6, with 8 bases matching TRBD1. Per the germline V gene, CDR1 is SQVTM and CDR2 is ANQGSEA. The trim removed 6 bases at V and 4 bases at J, leaving 2 bases unmatched. The CDR3 runs to 13 residues. For the CDR3, the DNA is TGCAGCGTGACAGGGGACGGGGCCAACGTCCTGACTTTC. Encoded protein: CSVTGDGANVLTF.